Below, 10 T cell receptor beta chains from the same sample are listed, as sequenced in a study of blood T cell repertoires in COVID-19. Sequencing used immunoSEQ multiplex PCR; TCRdb keeps in-frame clones, though not all of them. The data hold about 220,000 clones, with more than 65% observed a single time. The sample taken for sequencing was peripheral blood. The receptors here all came from a woman aged 55-70 years with acute or convalescent COVID-19.

The chain carries TRBV4-2 and TRBJ1-6; 8 bases match TRBD1. Germline V gene data show CDR1 as LGHNA and CDR2 as YNFKEQ. This CDR3 is 15 amino acids long. Losses at the gene ends were 4 bases for V and 7 bases for J; bases not matched to a gene: 6. The CDR3 region has the DNA TGTGCCAGCAGCCCAGCACAGGGGGGAAATTCACCCCTCCACTTT. Translating it yields CASSPAQGGNSPLHF.

This clone appeared once. This chain uses TRBV29-1 with TRBJ2-3; 9 nucleotides match TRBD2. In germline, CDR1 is SQVTM, CDR2 ANQGSEA. The V segment lost 4 bases and the J segment 1 base; nucleotides outside the gene matches: 6. The length of the CDR3 is 15 residues. The DNA of the CDR3 is TGCAGCGTTGTCCCCCTAGCGGGACGCACAGATACGCAGTATTTT. This sequence encodes CSVVPLAGRTDTQYF.

The chain employs TRBV12-5 and TRBJ1-1; D is possibly TRBD1 (5 bases). The ends were cut back, 3 bases at V and 3 bases at J, with 14 bases in the middle. Germline V CDR1 and CDR2: LGHNT, FRNRAP. The CDR3 has 15 residues. The CDR3 reads CASGLITTGDTEAFF. The CDR3 nucleotides read TGTGCTAGTGGTTTAATAACCACAGGAGACACTGAAGCTTTCTTT.

The sample holds one count of this clone. This chain's CDR3 is CASSLAREIGLGGQETQYF. For the CDR3, the DNA is TGTGCCAGCAGCTTGGCTCGGGAGATCGGCTTGGGTGGGCAAGAGACCCAGTACTTC. The J gene is TRBJ2-5, the V gene TRBV5-6; tentatively, D is TRBD2 (6 bases). CDR1 and CDR2 (germline): SGHDT, YYEEEE. Trimming removed 0 bases from V and 2 bases from J, with 23 bases in between. This CDR3 contains 19 residues. Supplemented by reference TRBV5-6 and TRBJ2-5, the full variable domain reads DAGVTQSPTHLIKTRGQQVTLRCSPKSGHDTVSWYQQALGQGPQFIFQYYEEEERQRGNFPDRFSGHQFPNYSSELNVNALLLGDSALYLCASSLAREIGLGGQETQYFGPGTRLLVL.

This chain links TRBV7-2 with TRBJ2-5, with D tentatively TRBD2 (5 bases). Germline CDR1 reads SGHTA; CDR2 reads FQGNSA. V dropped 2 bases and J dropped 1 base, with 17 bases sitting between them. The CDR3 spans 17 residues. DNA for the CDR3: TGTGCCAGCAGCTTAACGTTGGGAGTCTTTGGCCAAGAGACCCAGTACTTC. Translated, it gives CASSLTLGVFGQETQYF. The full variable domain, rest sourced from reference TRBV7-2 and TRBJ2-5, is GAGVSQSPSNKVTEKGKDVELRCDPISGHTALYWYRQSLGQGLEFLIYFQGNSAPDKSGLPSDRFSAERTGGSVSTLTIQRTQQEDSAVYLCASSLTLGVFGQETQYFGPGTRLLVL.

The chain couples TRBV2 to TRBJ1-6; D remains ambiguous. Trimming stripped 2 bases from V and 14 bases from J, with 7 bases between. The CDR3 has 11 amino acids. Germline-derived CDR1 and CDR2 are SNHLY and FYNNEI. The CDR3 coding sequence is TGTGCCAGCAGTGAAACTGCGGCCCTCCACTTT. Translated, it gives CASSETAALHF.

The rearrangement links TRBV6-9 to TRBJ2-1, with TRBD2 matching 10 bases. The J segment lost 5 bases and the V segment lost 0 bases, leaving 16 bases of the junction unmatched. This CDR3 is 20 amino acids long. Germline CDR1 is MNHGY and CDR2 is SVAAGI. Here the CDR3 reads CASSYSPPDLAGGRDNEQFF. In nucleotides, the CDR3 is TGTGCCAGCAGTTATTCTCCACCCGACTTAGCGGGGGGCCGAGACAATGAGCAGTTCTTC.

J is TRBJ2-2 and V is TRBV12-3 or TRBV12-4; D gene unclear. The CDR3 length is 12 residues. V lost 7 bases, J lost 8 bases, and 11 bases lay in between. CDR3 protein: CASKTGPGELFF. In DNA, the CDR3 is TGTGCCAGCAAAACTGGTCCTGGGGAGCTGTTTTTT.

This chain links TRBV6-6 with TRBJ2-3; D remains unclear. Germline loops: CDR1 MNHNY, CDR2 SVGAGI (reference sequence). Between the trimmed V and J ends, which lost 0 bases and 1 base, there was a span of 8 bases. This CDR3 contains 15 residues. The CDR3 DNA follows: TGTGCCAGCAGTTACTCGATACCAGGCACAGATACGCAGTATTTT. As protein: CASSYSIPGTDTQYF.

The genes are TRBV6-5 and TRBJ1-1; D remains unclear. Between the trimmed V and J ends, which lost 0 bases and 11 bases, there was a span of 10 bases. Germline assignment: CDR1 MNHEY and CDR2 SVGAGI. The CDR3 loop spans 12 amino acids. The CDR3 sequence: CASSYSGKMAFF. CDR3 bases: TGTGCCAGCAGTTACTCCGGGAAGATGGCTTTCTTT.